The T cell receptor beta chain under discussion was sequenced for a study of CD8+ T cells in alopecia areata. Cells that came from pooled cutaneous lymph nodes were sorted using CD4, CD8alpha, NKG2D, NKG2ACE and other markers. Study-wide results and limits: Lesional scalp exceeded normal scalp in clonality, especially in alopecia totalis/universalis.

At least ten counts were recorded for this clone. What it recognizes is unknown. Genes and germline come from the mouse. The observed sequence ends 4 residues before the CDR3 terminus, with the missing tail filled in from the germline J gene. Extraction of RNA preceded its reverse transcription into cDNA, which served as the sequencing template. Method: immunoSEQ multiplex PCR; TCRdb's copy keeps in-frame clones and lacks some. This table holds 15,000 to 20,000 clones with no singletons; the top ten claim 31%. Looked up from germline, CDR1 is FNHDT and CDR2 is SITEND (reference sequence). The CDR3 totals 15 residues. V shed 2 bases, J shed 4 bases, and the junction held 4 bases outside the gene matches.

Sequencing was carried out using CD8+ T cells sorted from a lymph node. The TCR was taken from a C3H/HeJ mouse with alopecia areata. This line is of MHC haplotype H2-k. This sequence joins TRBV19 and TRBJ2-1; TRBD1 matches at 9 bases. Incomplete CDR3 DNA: TGTGCCAGCAGTATCTCCGGGACAGGGTATGCT. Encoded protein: CASSISGTGYA. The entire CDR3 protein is CASSISGTGYAEQFF.